This T cell receptor beta chain is from a study of T cell clones after liver transplantation. At the level of the study: Immunosuppression withdrawal was tried within 2 years after liver transplantation in this trial. Draws occurred before transplant, before withdrawal, and after complete or failed withdrawal. HCV positivity affected three of eight recipients; the rest lacked autoimmune or viral indications. Broader study findings: The donor-reactive repertoire was only partly measurable in a couple of subjects, lacking donor cells.

A word on this clone: Its antigen is unidentified.

The table came from immunoSEQ multiplex PCR; TCRdb's copy has only in-frame clones and leaves some out. The sample contains roughly 65,000 clones, 80% to 95% of which appear only once. The CDR3 length is 19 residues. In germline, CDR1 is SGHAT, CDR2 FQNNGV. The V end lost 5 bases, the J end lost 0 bases, and 22 bases lay between the germline ends. The origin of this receptor is a human patient who received a liver transplant. These T cells may partly come from the graft donor. J is TRBJ2-2 and V is TRBV11-2; no clear D gene. Sequences were derived from CD4+ T cells from blood, sampled approximately 27 months after liver transplant. The CDR3 here is CASSPRRPLPFPNTGELFF. The CDR3 DNA reads TGTGCCAGCAGCCCCAGGCGTCCGCTCCCCTTCCCGAACACCGGGGAGCTGTTTTTT.